This TCR beta chain was identified in a study of cytomegalovirus exposure and HLA in healthy donors. Whole-study results and caveats: Analyzed later, association rates of TCRs varied across HLA loci, with DRB1 most and HLA-C fewest. The authors later linked a missense DCLRE1C variant to TCR beta V- and J-gene trimming. CMV serostatus was the only recorded immune exposure for donors.

Primers: 60 Vbeta forward and 13 Jbeta reverse. Generated by immunoSEQ multiplex PCR, the TCRdb table keeps only in-frame clones and is missing some. The sample shows some 120,000 clones, over 75% of them seen only once. As regards this clone: Its antigen is unknown.

The TCR sequence derives from a woman aged 18-30 years in good health and CMV-seronegative. Sequenced input: PBMCs.

DNA of the CDR3: TGTGCCAGCAGTTTTATTAGCGGGATGGGGAATGAGCAGTTCTTC. Amino acid sequence: CASSFISGMGNEQFF. The rearrangement uses TRBV2 and TRBJ2-1; TRBD2 aligns across 8 bases. The CDR3 is 15 amino acids. With V trimmed by 5 bases and J by 7 bases, 10 bases remained unmatched. Germline loops: CDR1 SNHLY, CDR2 FYNNEI.